The TCR beta chain described here comes from a study of human T cells and chemical hapten exposure. About the study: 2% DPC applied to a roughly 2 cm by roughly 2 cm arm area sensitized donors.

TCRdb analysed the RACE reads with MiXCR anew, one entry per CDR3 protein. Of 60,000 to 80,000 distinct CDR3 sequences in the sample, about 31% were seen once. Comments on this clonotype: Its specificity is not known.

The ends were cut back, 8 bases at V and 2 bases at J, with 16 bases in the middle. CDR1 is DFQATT, CDR2 SNEGSKA, per germline (reference sequence). This CDR3 spans 14 amino acids. Time point: patch test 1, 2 weeks after DPC sensitization. Regarding treatment: therapeutic diphenylcyclopropenone sensitization with weekly scalp DPC. The study enrolled 18 to 70-year-old alopecia patients suitable for DPC. Unfractionated whole blood yielded total RNA. General study results and limits: Donors, who had alopecia, may show an immune response that differs from healthy people's.

This TCR came from a man between 35 and 55 years old with alopecia areata. Some clones in this sample may be carry-over from other donors' samples. The sample in question was whole blood, obtained in connection with sensitization to the hapten diphenylcyclopropenone (DPC). The chain couples TRBV20-1 to TRBJ1-5; D uncertain. The CDR3 region is CSTKGSWGNQPQHF. The CDR3 DNA reads as TGCAGTACAAAAGGCTCCTGGGGCAATCAGCCCCAGCATTTT.